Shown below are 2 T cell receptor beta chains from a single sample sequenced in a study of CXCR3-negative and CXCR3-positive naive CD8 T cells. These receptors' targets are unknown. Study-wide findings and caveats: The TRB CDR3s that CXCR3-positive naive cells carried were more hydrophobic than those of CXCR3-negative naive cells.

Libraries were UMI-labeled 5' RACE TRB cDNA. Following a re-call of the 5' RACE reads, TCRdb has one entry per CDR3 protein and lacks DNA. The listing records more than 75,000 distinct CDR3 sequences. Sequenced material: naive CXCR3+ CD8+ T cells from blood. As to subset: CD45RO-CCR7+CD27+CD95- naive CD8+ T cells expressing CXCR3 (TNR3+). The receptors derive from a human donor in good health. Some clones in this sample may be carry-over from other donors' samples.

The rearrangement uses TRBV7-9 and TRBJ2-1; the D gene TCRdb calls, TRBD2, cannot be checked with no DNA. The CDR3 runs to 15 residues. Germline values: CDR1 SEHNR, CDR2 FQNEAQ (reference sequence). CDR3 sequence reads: CASSLAAGVDNEQFF.

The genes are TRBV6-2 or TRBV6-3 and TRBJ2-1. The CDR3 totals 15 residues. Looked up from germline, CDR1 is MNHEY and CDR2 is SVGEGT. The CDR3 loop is CASSSATSEFNEQFF.